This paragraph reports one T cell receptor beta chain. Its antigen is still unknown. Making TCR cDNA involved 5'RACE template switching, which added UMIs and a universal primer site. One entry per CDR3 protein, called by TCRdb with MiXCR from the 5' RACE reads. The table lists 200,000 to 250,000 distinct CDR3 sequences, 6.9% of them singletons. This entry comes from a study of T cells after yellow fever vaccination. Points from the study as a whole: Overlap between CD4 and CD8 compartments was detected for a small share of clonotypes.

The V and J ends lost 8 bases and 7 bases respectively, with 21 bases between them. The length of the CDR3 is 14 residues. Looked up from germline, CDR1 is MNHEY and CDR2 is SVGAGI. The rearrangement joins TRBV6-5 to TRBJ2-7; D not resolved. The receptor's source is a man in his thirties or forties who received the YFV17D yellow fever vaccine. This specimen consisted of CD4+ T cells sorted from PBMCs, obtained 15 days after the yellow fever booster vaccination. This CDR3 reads CASSPHSPTQEQYF. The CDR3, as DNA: TGTGCCAGCTCGCCCCACTCCCCTACCCAGGAGCAGTACTTC.